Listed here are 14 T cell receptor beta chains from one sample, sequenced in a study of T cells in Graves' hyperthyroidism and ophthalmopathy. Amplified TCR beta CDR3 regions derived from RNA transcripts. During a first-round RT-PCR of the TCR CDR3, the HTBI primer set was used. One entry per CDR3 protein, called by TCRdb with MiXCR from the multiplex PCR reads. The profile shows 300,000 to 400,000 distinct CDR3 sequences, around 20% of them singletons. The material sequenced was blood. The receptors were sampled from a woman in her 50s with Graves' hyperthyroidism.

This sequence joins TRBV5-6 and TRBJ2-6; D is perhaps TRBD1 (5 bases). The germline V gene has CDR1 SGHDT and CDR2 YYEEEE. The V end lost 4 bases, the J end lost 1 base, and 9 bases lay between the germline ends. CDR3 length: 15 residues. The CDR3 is CASSETGSGANVLTF. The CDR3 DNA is TGTGCCAGCAGCGAAACAGGATCTGGGGCCAACGTCCTGACTTTC.

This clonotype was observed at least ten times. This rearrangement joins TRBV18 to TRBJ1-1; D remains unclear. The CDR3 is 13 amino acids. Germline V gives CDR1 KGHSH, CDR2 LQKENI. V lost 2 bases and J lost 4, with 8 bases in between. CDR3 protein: CASSPDRFTEAFF. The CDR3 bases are TGTGCCAGCTCACCAGATCGGTTCACTGAAGCTTTCTTT.

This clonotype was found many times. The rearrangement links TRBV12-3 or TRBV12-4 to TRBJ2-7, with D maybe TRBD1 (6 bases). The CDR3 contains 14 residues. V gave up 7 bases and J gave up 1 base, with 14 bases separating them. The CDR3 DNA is TGTGCCAGCACCCGTGGACAGTCATCCTACGAGCAGTACTTC. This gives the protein CASTRGQSSYEQYF.

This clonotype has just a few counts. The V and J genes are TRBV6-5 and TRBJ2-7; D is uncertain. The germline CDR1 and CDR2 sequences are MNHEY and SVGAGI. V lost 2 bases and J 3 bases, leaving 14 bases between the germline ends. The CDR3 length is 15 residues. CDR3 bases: TGTGCCAGCAGTTACCCGGGCCCTTCGGGCTACGAGCAGTACTTC. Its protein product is CASSYPGPSGYEQYF.

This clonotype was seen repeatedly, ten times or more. The CDR3 here is CSVEMTSGASEQFF. As DNA, the CDR3 is TGCAGCGTTGAAATGACTAGCGGGGCCTCTGAGCAGTTCTTC. This chain joins TRBV29-1 and TRBJ2-1; 11 positions agree with TRBD2. The CDR3 has 14 residues. V trimming: 2 bases; J trimming: 9 bases; junction bases outside the gene matches: 6. Per the germline V gene, CDR1 is SQVTM and CDR2 is ANQGSEA.

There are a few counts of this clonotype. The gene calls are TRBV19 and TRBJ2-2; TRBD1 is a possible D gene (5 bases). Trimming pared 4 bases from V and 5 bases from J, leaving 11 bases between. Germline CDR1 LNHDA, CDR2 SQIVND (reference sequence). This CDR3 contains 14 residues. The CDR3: CASSNQGKTGELFF. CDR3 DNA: TGTGCCAGTAGTAATCAGGGAAAAACCGGGGAGCTGTTTTTT.

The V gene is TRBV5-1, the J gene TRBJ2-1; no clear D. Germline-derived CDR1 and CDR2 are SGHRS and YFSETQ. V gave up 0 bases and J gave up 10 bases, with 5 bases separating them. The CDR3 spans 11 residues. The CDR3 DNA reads TGCGCCAGCAGCTTGGCGAGAGAGCAGTTCTTC. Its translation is CASSLAREQFF.

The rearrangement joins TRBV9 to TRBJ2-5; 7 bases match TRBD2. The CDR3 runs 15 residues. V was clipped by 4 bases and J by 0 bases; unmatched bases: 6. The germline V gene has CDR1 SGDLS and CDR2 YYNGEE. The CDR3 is CASSTLGGNQETQYF. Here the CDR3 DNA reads TGTGCCAGCAGCACCCTGGGGGGGAACCAAGAGACCCAGTACTTC.

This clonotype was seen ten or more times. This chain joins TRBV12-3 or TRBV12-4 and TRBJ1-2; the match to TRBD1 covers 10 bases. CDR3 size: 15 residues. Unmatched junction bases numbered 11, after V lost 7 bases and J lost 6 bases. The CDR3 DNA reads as TGTGCCAGCAACGCCCGCGGACAGGGGGTTGATGGCTACACCTTC. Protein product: CASNARGQGVDGYTF.

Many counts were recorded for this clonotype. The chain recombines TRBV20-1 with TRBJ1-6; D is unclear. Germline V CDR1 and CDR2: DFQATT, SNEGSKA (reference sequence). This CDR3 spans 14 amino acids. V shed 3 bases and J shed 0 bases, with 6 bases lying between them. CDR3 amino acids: CSARGISYNSPLHF. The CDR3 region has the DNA TGCAGTGCTAGGGGTATCTCCTATAATTCACCCCTCCACTTT.

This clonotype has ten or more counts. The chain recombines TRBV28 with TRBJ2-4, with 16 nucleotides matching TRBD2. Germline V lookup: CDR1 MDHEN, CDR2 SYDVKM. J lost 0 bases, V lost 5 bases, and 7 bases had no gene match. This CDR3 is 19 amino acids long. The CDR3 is CASSGPGLAGGEAKNIQYF. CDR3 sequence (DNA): TGTGCCAGCAGTGGACCGGGACTAGCGGGAGGGGAAGCCAAAAACATTCAGTACTTC. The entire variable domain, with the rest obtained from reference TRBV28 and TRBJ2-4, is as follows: DVKVTQSSRYLVKRTGEKVFLECVQDMDHENMFWYRQDPGLGLRLIYFSYDVKMKEKGDIPEGYSVSREKKERFSLILESASTNQTSMYLCASSGPGLAGGEAKNIQYFGAGTRLSVL.

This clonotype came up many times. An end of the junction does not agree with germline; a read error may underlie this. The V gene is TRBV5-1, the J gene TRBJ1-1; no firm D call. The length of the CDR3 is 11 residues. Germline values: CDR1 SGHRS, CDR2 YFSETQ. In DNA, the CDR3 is TGTGCCAGCAGCAGAAACACTGAAGCTTTCTTT. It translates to CASSRNTEAFF.

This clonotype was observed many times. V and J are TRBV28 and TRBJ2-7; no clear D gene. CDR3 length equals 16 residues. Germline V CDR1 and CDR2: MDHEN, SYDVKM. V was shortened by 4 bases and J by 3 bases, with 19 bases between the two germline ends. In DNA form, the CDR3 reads TGTGCCAGCAGTTCCCCCTGGGCTACGTTTTACTACGAGCAGTACTTC. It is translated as CASSSPWATFYYEQYF.

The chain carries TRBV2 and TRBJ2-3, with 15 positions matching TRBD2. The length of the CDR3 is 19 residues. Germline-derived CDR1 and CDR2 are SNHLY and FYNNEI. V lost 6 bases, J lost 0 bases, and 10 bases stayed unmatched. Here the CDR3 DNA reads TGTGCCAGCAGGGCCGGGACTAGCGGGGGGTTCGAGAGCACAGATACGCAGTATTTT. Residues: CASRAGTSGGFESTDTQYF.